Each of the 22 T cell receptor beta chains below was sequenced from the same sample in a study of CD8+ T cells in alopecia areata. TCR sequencing used cDNA made by reverse transcription of extracted RNA. Repertoires were generated with immunoSEQ multiplex PCR, while TCRdb's copy carries only in-frame clones and drops some. The sample has about 98,000 clones; under 45% are singletons. The sample consisted of CD4+ T cells sorted from blood. The receptors were gathered from a human donor with alopecia areata.

The rearrangement uses TRBV27 and TRBJ1-2; D unclear. The CDR3 runs to 14 residues. Germline CDR1 is MNHEY and CDR2 is SMNVEV (reference sequence). V was shortened by 4 bases and J by 2 bases, with 11 bases between the two germline ends. CDR3: CASSWAQSNYGYTF. In DNA form, the CDR3 reads TGTGCCAGCAGTTGGGCCCAGAGCAACTATGGCTACACCTTC.

This chain joins TRBV5-4 and TRBJ2-2; TRBD1 agrees at 7 bases. The junction had 5 bases not matched to a gene; V was cut back by 5 bases and J by 4 bases. The CDR3 is 14 amino acids. Germline CDR1 reads SGHNT; CDR2 reads YYREEE (reference sequence). This CDR3 is CASRLQGTTGELFF. CDR3 in DNA: TGTGCCAGCAGGTTACAGGGGACCACCGGGGAGCTGTTTTTT. Using reference TRBV5-4 and TRBJ2-2 for the parts outside the CDR3, the full variable domain is ETGVTQSPTHLIKTRGQQVTLRCSSQSGHNTVSWYQQALGQGPQFIFQYYREEENGRGNFPPRFSGLQFPNYSSELNVNALELDDSALYLCASRLQGTTGELFFGEGSRLTVL.

This chain joins TRBV19 and TRBJ2-1; D might be TRBD1 (5 bases). Germline CDR1 is LNHDA and CDR2 is SQIVND (reference sequence). The CDR3 has 14 amino acids. V was pared by 0 bases and J by 8 bases, with 11 bases between. DNA for the CDR3: TGTGCCAGTAGTATAGAGGGGCCTAGGGATGAGCAGTTCTTC. It yields the protein CASSIEGPRDEQFF.

The sample holds a few counts of this clone. The rearrangement links TRBV1 to TRBJ2-7. TRBV1 is a pseudogene. There are 13 residues in the CDR3. CDR3 DNA: TGCACCAGCAGCCTCAACCCACCCTACGAGCAGTACTTC. Amino acid sequence: CTSSLNPPYEQYF.

This clone was observed a single time. This chain links TRBV30 with TRBJ1-5, with TRBD1 as a possible D gene (5 bases). Germline loops: CDR1 GTSNPN, CDR2 SVGIG (reference sequence). Trimming left V 2 bases short and J 5 bases short, with 10 bases between. CDR3 size: 13 residues. In nucleotides, the CDR3 is TGTGCCTGGAGTACGGGGGGGGATCAGCCCCAGCATTTT. Protein product: CAWSTGGDQPQHF.

In this sample, this clone turned up a few times. The DNA for the CDR3 is TGCAGCGCCGAGGTCCGGGATCGGACAGATACGCAGTATTTT. Residues: CSAEVRDRTDTQYF. The chain recombines TRBV29-1 with TRBJ2-3, with a tentative D call TRBD2 (5 bases). The germline V and J ends were trimmed by 7 bases and 3 bases, with 17 bases remaining between them. There are 14 residues in the CDR3. CDR1 SQVTM and CDR2 ANQGSEA come from the germline V gene.

DNA for the CDR3: TGTGCCTGGGCGGGCGAGACAGGGGGCGGATACGAGCAGTACTTC. It specifies CAWAGETGGGYEQYF. The V call is TRBV30, the J call TRBJ2-7; TRBD1 matches 10 bases. The CDR3 runs to 15 residues. V was pared by 5 bases and J by 4 bases, with 11 bases of the junction left unmatched. The germline CDR1 and CDR2 sequences are GTSNPN and SVGIG (reference sequence). Full variable domain (rest looked up from reference TRBV30 and TRBJ2-7): SQTIHQWPATLVQPVGSPLSLECTVEGTSNPNLYWYRQAAGRGLQLLFYSVGIGQISSEVPQNLSASRPQDRQFILSSKKLLLSDSGFYLCAWAGETGGGYEQYFGPGTRLTVT.

The J gene is TRBJ2-1, the V gene TRBV4-3; D unresolved. Trimming pared 0 bases from V and 12 bases from J, leaving 12 bases between. In germline, CDR1 is LGHNA, CDR2 YSLEER. There are 13 residues in the CDR3. CDR3 loop: CASSQDRTGVQFF. The CDR3, as DNA: TGCGCCAGCAGCCAAGATCGAACCGGAGTGCAGTTCTTC.

The CDR3 sequence: CSVIEGYTF. Here the CDR3 DNA reads TGCAGCGTTATAGAAGGCTACACCTTC. The V and J genes are TRBV29-1 and TRBJ1-2; no definite D call. Trimming took 5 bases from V and 8 from J, leaving 6 bases between them. CDR1 and CDR2 (germline): SQVTM, ANQGSEA. The CDR3 runs 9 residues.

This chain uses TRBV2 with TRBJ2-7; 7 positions match TRBD1. The CDR3 extends over 15 amino acids. V was pared by 3 bases and J by 0 bases, with 5 bases of the junction left unmatched. The germline gives CDR1 SNHLY, CDR2 FYNNEI. The CDR3 sequence: CASSDPPGGSYEQYF. In DNA form, the CDR3 reads TGTGCCAGCAGTGATCCGCCAGGGGGCTCCTACGAGCAGTACTTC.

The rearrangement links TRBV30 to TRBJ2-1, with 8 nucleotides matching TRBD2. The V segment lost 0 bases and the J segment 4 bases; nucleotides outside the gene matches: 5. Germline V CDR1 and CDR2: GTSNPN, SVGIG (reference sequence). The CDR3 is 15 amino acids. The CDR3 loop is CAWSVPAGGYNEQFF. DNA for the CDR3: TGTGCCTGGAGTGTACCGGCGGGGGGATACAATGAGCAGTTCTTC.

This chain links TRBV23-1 with TRBJ2-1; the D is unclear. TRBV23-1 is an ORF; its function is uncertain. The CDR3 is 12 residues long. V was cut by 3 bases and J by 5 bases, with 5 bases left in between. In DNA, the CDR3 is TGCGCCAGCAGTCACCACGACAATGAGCAGTTCTTC. Protein product: CASSHHDNEQFF.

The J gene is TRBJ2-5, the V gene TRBV9, with D possibly called TRBD1 or TRBD2 (6 bases each). The CDR3 consists of 16 residues. Germline CDR1 SGDLS, CDR2 YYNGEE. The V end lost 4 bases, the J end lost 5 bases, and 21 bases lay between the germline ends. Here the CDR3 reads CASSLVGVGGAETQYF. The CDR3 nucleotides read TGTGCCAGCAGCCTAGTCGGAGTGGGGGGCGCGGAGACCCAGTACTTC.

The chain carries TRBV29-1 and TRBJ2-5; D gene unclear. Trimming removed 0 bases from V and 4 bases from J, with 9 bases in between. CDR1 SQVTM and CDR2 ANQGSEA come from the germline V gene. CDR3 length: 13 residues. The CDR3 region is CSVEEYRLETQYF. The CDR3 region has the DNA TGCAGCGTTGAAGAATACAGATTAGAGACCCAGTACTTC.

J is TRBJ2-1 and V is TRBV5-1, with 11 bases identical to TRBD2. Trimming at V came to 0 bases and at J to 7 bases, leaving 3 bases not matched to a gene. There are 15 residues in the CDR3. Looked up from germline, CDR1 is SGHRS and CDR2 is YFSETQ. CDR3 residues: CASSLVAGGSNEQFF. The CDR3, as DNA: TGCGCCAGCAGCTTGGTAGCGGGGGGGTCTAATGAGCAGTTCTTC.

This chain links TRBV7-9 with TRBJ2-1; 9 positions agree with TRBD2. Germline lookup yields CDR1 SEHNR and CDR2 FQNEAQ (reference sequence). J was trimmed by 12 bases and V by 1 base; bases with no gene match: 10. The CDR3 totals 15 residues. The CDR3 coding sequence is TGTGCCAGCAGCTTAGACCCACAACTAGCGGGTTGGCAGTTCTTC. This sequence encodes CASSLDPQLAGWQFF.

This rearrangement joins TRBV28 to TRBJ2-3; TRBD2 matches 7 bases. Germline lookup yields CDR1 MDHEN and CDR2 SYDVKM. With V trimmed by 2 bases and J by 4 bases, 9 bases remained unmatched. CDR3 length: 16 amino acids. CDR3 sequence: CASSLDLREQADTQYF. CDR3 nucleotide sequence: TGTGCCAGCAGTTTAGACCTGCGGGAGCAGGCAGATACGCAGTATTTT.

V is TRBV13 and J is TRBJ1-6; D remains unclear. The CDR3 extends over 12 amino acids. The germline CDR1 and CDR2 sequences are PRHDT and FYEKMQ (reference sequence). Trimming took off 5 bases at V and 9 bases at J, with 8 bases between the two ends. Here the CDR3 DNA reads TGTGCCAGCAGCCTAGCCCCTTCACCCCTCCACTTT. Amino acids: CASSLAPSPLHF.

This clone showed up just a few times. The J gene is TRBJ2-3, the V gene TRBV29-1; D is ambiguous. The CDR3 totals 8 residues. V was clipped by 6 bases and J by 9 bases, with 4 bases between them. The germline V gene encodes CDR1 SQVTM and CDR2 ANQGSEA. The CDR3 DNA sequence: TGCAGCGTGGAGACGCAGTATTTT. As protein: CSVETQYF.

The J gene is TRBJ2-3, the V gene TRBV29-1; 9 nucleotides agree with TRBD1. The CDR3 covers 17 residues. Trimming removed 0 bases from V and 6 bases from J; junction bases left unmatched: 13. CDR1 is SQVTM and CDR2 is ANQGSEA in the germline V gene. In nucleotides, the CDR3 is TGCAGCGTTGAAGAAATAGTGGGACAGGGTGGTTGGGATACGCAGTATTTT. Amino acid sequence: CSVEEIVGQGGWDTQYF.

This rearrangement joins TRBV29-1 to TRBJ2-5; unclear D gene. The germline V gene has CDR1 SQVTM and CDR2 ANQGSEA. CDR3 length: 12 amino acids. Trimming pared 6 bases from V and 0 bases from J, leaving 8 bases between. CDR3 residues: CSVLWYQETQYF. The CDR3 DNA is TGCAGCGTGCTGTGGTACCAAGAGACCCAGTACTTC.

V is TRBV27 and J is TRBJ2-5, with TRBD2 as a possible D gene (6 bases). The CDR3 sequence is 13 residues long. Per the germline V gene, CDR1 is MNHEY and CDR2 is SMNVEV (reference sequence). Trimming removed 8 bases at V and 1 base at J, with 11 bases between. CDR3 DNA: TGTGCCAGCCAACGGGGGACCCAAGAGACCCAGTACTTC. Translation gives CASQRGTQETQYF.